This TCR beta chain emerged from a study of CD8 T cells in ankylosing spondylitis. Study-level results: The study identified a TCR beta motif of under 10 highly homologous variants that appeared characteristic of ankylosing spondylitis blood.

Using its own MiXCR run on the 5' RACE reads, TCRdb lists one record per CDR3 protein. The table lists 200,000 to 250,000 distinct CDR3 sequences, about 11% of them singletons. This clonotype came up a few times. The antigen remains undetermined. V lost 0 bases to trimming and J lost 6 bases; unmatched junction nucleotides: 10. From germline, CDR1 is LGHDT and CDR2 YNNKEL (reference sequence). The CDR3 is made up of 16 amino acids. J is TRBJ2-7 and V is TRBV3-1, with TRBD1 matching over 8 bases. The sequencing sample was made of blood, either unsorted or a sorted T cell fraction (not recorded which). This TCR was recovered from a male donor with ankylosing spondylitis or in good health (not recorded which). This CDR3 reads CASSQDRARGHSEQYF. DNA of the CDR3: TGTGCCAGCAGCCAAGACCGCGCCAGGGGGCACTCCGAGCAGTACTTC.